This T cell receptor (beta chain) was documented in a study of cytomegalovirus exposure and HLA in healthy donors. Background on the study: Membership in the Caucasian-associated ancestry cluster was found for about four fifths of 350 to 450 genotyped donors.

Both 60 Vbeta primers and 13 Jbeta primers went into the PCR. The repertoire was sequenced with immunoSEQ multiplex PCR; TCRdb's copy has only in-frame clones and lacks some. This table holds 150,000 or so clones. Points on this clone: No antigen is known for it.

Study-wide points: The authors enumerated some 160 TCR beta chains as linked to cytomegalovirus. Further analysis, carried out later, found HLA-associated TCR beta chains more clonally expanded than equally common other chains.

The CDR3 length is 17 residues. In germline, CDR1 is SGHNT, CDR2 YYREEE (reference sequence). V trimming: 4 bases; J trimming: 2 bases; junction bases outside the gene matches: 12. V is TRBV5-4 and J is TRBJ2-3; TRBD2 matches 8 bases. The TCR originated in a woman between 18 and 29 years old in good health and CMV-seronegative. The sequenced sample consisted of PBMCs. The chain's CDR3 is CASSPGTSRVLTDTQYF. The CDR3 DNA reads TGTGCCAGCAGCCCTGGGACTAGTCGAGTTCTCACAGATACGCAGTATTTT.